A selection of T cell receptor beta chains follows, all from one sample in a study of response to subunit inactivated influenza vaccine. MiXCR was run by TCRdb on the RT-PCR reads, yielding one entry per CDR3 protein. The repertoire holds some 180,000 distinct CDR3 sequences, with 7.5% to 10% as singletons. Sequences were derived from non-naive T cells sorted from PBMCs, sampled on the day of vaccination. These receptors all come from a man aged 45 to 65 who received an inactivated influenza vaccine. Each CDR3 is given with its conserved first and last residue. Each record gives: D gene, clone size, J gene, V gene, CDR3 protein, CDR3 DNA. The D gene is left open where the match is weak. Size is omitted from some rows. Given values are once, few, many or a class for expanded clones.

d_gene: NA
abundance: NA
j_gene: TRBJ1-3
v_gene: TRBV15
CDR3aa: CATSRDSGELGNTIYF
CDR3nt: TGTGCCACCAGCAGAGATTCGGGGGAGCTTGGAAACACCATATATTTT

d_gene: TRBD2
abundance: many
j_gene: TRBJ2-7
v_gene: TRBV18
CDR3aa: CASSPQAGSYEQYF
CDR3nt: TGTGCCAGCTCACCACAAGCGGGAAGCTACGAGCAGTACTTC

d_gene: NA
abundance: many
j_gene: TRBJ2-7
v_gene: TRBV29-1
CDR3aa: CSVEDGTAASYEQYF
CDR3nt: TGCAGCGTTGAAGATGGAACGGCGGCCTCCTACGAGCAGTACTTC

d_gene: NA
abundance: many
j_gene: TRBJ2-2
v_gene: TRBV21-1
CDR3aa: CASSRDRKYTGELFF
CDR3nt: TGTGCCAGCAGTCGGGACAGAAAATACACCGGGGAGCTGTTTTTT

d_gene: TRBD2
abundance: few
j_gene: TRBJ2-3
v_gene: TRBV5-1
CDR3aa: CASTRASSGGDTQYF
CDR3nt: TGCGCCAGCACCCGGGCGTCTAGCGGCGGAGATACGCAGTATTTT

d_gene: NA
abundance: few
j_gene: TRBJ2-1
v_gene: TRBV20-1
CDR3aa: CSARVLGAGNEQFF
CDR3nt: TGCAGTGCTAGAGTATTAGGGGCAGGCAATGAGCAGTTCTTC

d_gene: NA
abundance: many
j_gene: TRBJ2-7
v_gene: TRBV5-1
CDR3aa: CASSLDRAGEQYF
CDR3nt: TGCGCCAGCAGCTTGGATAGAGCAGGCGAGCAGTACTTC

d_gene: TRBD1
abundance: NA
j_gene: TRBJ1-6
v_gene: TRBV7-2
CDR3aa: CASSFGTGGESPLHF
CDR3nt: TGTGCCAGCAGCTTTGGTACAGGGGGAGAATCACCCCTCCACTTT

d_gene: NA
abundance: NA
j_gene: TRBJ1-5
v_gene: TRBV20-1
CDR3aa: CSARRTTNQPQHF
CDR3nt: TGCAGTGCCAGGAGAACTACCAATCAGCCCCAGCATTTT

d_gene: NA
abundance: few
j_gene: TRBJ1-1
v_gene: TRBV14
CDR3aa: CASSPRDVNTEAFF
CDR3nt: TGTGCCAGCAGCCCCCGGGACGTGAACACTGAAGCTTTCTTT

d_gene: NA
abundance: NA
j_gene: TRBJ2-3
v_gene: TRBV5-1
CDR3aa: CASSYSGGLADTQYF
CDR3nt: TGCGCCAGCAGCTATTCTGGGGGACTTGCAGATACGCAGTATTTT

d_gene: NA
abundance: many
j_gene: TRBJ2-5
v_gene: TRBV2
CDR3aa: CASSWRRLVYQETQYF
CDR3nt: TGTGCCAGCTCCTGGCGCCGACTAGTATACCAAGAGACCCAGTACTTC

d_gene: NA
abundance: once
j_gene: TRBJ1-1
v_gene: TRBV18
CDR3aa: CASSPSAGFMNTEAFF
CDR3nt: TGTGCCAGCTCACCATCGGCAGGGTTCATGAACACTGAAGCTTTCTTT

d_gene: NA
abundance: few
j_gene: TRBJ2-3
v_gene: TRBV19
CDR3aa: CASSTAGHRTDTQYF
CDR3nt: TGTGCCAGTAGTACGGCAGGGCATAGGACAGATACGCAGTATTTT

d_gene: TRBD1
abundance: few
j_gene: TRBJ1-2
v_gene: TRBV27
CDR3aa: CASRGDSSNYGYTF
CDR3nt: TGTGCCAGCAGGGGGGACAGCTCTAACTATGGCTACACCTTC

d_gene: NA
abundance: NA
j_gene: TRBJ2-3
v_gene: TRBV12-3/TRBV12-4
CDR3aa: CASTLGTSTQYF
CDR3nt: TGTGCCAGCACCCTAGGAACAAGCACGCAGTATTTT

d_gene: TRBD1
abundance: few
j_gene: TRBJ2-7
v_gene: TRBV12-3/TRBV12-4
CDR3aa: CASSTGQGLNEQYF
CDR3nt: TGTGCCAGCAGTACGGGACAGGGTCTTAACGAGCAGTACTTC

d_gene: NA
abundance: NA
j_gene: TRBJ2-5
v_gene: TRBV15
CDR3aa: CATSPPPPQETQYF
CDR3nt: TGTGCCACCAGCCCCCCCCCACCCCAAGAGACCCAGTACTTC

d_gene: TRBD1
abundance: NA
j_gene: TRBJ2-1
v_gene: TRBV20-1
CDR3aa: CSAGQGASEQFF
CDR3nt: TGCAGTGCCGGACAGGGGGCGAGTGAGCAGTTCTTC

d_gene: TRBD1
abundance: many
j_gene: TRBJ2-1
v_gene: TRBV12-3/TRBV12-4
CDR3aa: CASSLRDRVRGNEQFF
CDR3nt: TGTGCCAGCAGTTTACGGGACAGGGTCAGAGGGAATGAGCAGTTCTTC

d_gene: NA
abundance: many
j_gene: TRBJ2-1
v_gene: TRBV6-1
CDR3aa: CASTKQSSYNEQFF
CDR3nt: TGTGCCAGCACAAAACAGAGCTCCTACAATGAGCAGTTCTTC

d_gene: NA
abundance: NA
j_gene: TRBJ1-1
v_gene: TRBV25-1
CDR3aa: CASSVGVDTEAFF
CDR3nt: TGTGCCAGCAGTGTTGGGGTGGACACTGAAGCTTTCTTT

d_gene: TRBD1
abundance: few
j_gene: TRBJ2-2
v_gene: TRBV12-3/TRBV12-4
CDR3aa: CASSYGDREGELFF
CDR3nt: TGTGCCAGCAGCTACGGGGACAGGGAGGGGGAGCTGTTTTTT

d_gene: NA
abundance: many
j_gene: TRBJ1-6
v_gene: TRBV5-1
CDR3aa: CASSLGGASYNSPLHF
CDR3nt: TGCGCCAGCAGCCTCGGGGGCGCCTCCTATAATTCACCCCTCCACTTT

d_gene: TRBD2
abundance: many
j_gene: TRBJ2-3
v_gene: TRBV12-3/TRBV12-4
CDR3aa: CASSSTSGGATDTQYF
CDR3nt: TGTGCCAGCAGTTCCACTAGCGGGGGGGCGACAGATACGCAGTATTTT

d_gene: NA
abundance: NA
j_gene: TRBJ1-5
v_gene: TRBV27
CDR3aa: CASSPKNLRNQPQHF
CDR3nt: TGTGCCAGCAGTCCAAAGAACTTACGCAATCAGCCCCAGCATTTT

d_gene: NA
abundance: many
j_gene: TRBJ1-2
v_gene: TRBV7-2
CDR3aa: CASSLTGSGGYTF
CDR3nt: TGTGCCAGCAGCTTAACGGGCTCTGGTGGCTACACCTTC

d_gene: TRBD2
abundance: NA
j_gene: TRBJ2-1
v_gene: TRBV5-1
CDR3aa: CASSHGLAPYNEQFF
CDR3nt: TGCGCCAGCAGCCACGGACTAGCTCCGTACAATGAGCAGTTCTTC

d_gene: NA
abundance: few
j_gene: TRBJ2-7
v_gene: TRBV7-2
CDR3aa: CASSLGARFDEQYF
CDR3nt: TGTGCCAGCAGCTTAGGAGCCAGGTTTGACGAGCAGTACTTC

d_gene: TRBD2
abundance: many
j_gene: TRBJ2-7
v_gene: TRBV20-1
CDR3aa: CSARLAGAFYEQYF
CDR3nt: TGCAGTGCTCGACTAGCGGGAGCCTTCTACGAGCAGTACTTC